One sample yielded the 19 T cell receptor beta chains listed below, sequenced in a study of shared clonotypes between healthy human individuals. Measured with immunoSEQ multiplex PCR; TCRdb has only the in-frame clones, and not every one. The table has some 2,400,000 clones, around 95% seen once. The sequenced sample was naive CD4+ T cells sorted from blood. Subset here: CD45RA+ positively selected. These receptors were obtained from a man younger than 35 in good health.

J is TRBJ2-1 and V is TRBV30; perhaps TRBD2 as D (7 bases). The germline V gene encodes CDR1 GTSNPN and CDR2 SVGIG (reference sequence). The CDR3 is made up of 16 amino acids. Trimming left V 1 base short and J 7 bases short, with 20 bases between. The CDR3 loop reads CAWSGWRGRAENEQFF. The CDR3 region has the DNA TGTGCCTGGAGTGGGTGGAGGGGGAGGGCCGAGAATGAGCAGTTCTTC.

This rearrangement joins TRBV19 to TRBJ1-2, with D possibly TRBD1 on 6 matching bases. V was pared by 5 bases and J by 7 bases, with 20 bases between. The germline gives CDR1 LNHDA, CDR2 SQIVND (reference sequence). The CDR3 has 15 residues. The CDR3 here is CASSVIPPGGAGYTF. CDR3 bases: TGTGCCAGTAGTGTAATCCCCCCCGGGGGCGCTGGCTACACCTTC. Combining the CDR3 with reference TRBV19 and TRBJ1-2 gives the whole variable domain DGGITQSPKYLFRKEGQNVTLSCEQNLNHDAMYWYRQDPGQGLRLIYYSQIVNDFQKGDIAEGYSVSREKKESFPLTVTSAQKNPTAFYLCASSVIPPGGAGYTFGSGTRLTVV.

This clone was counted a few times. The sample has other DNA sequences that encode this CDR3 too. The V call is TRBV5-1, the J call TRBJ1-6, with TRBD1 matching over 7 bases. The V segment lost 0 bases and the J segment 6 bases; nucleotides outside the gene matches: 0. This CDR3 has 14 amino acids. The germline gives CDR1 SGHRS, CDR2 YFSETQ. The CDR3 region is CASSLDRGNSPLHF. In nucleotides, the CDR3 is TGCGCCAGCAGCTTGGACAGGGGTAATTCACCCCTCCACTTT.

This chain uses TRBV11-2 with TRBJ2-7, with a tentative D call TRBD2 (5 bases). CDR1 and CDR2 (germline): SGHAT, FQNNGV. The ends were cut back, 4 bases at V and 3 bases at J, with 13 bases in the middle. This CDR3 has 14 amino acids. The CDR3 sequence: CASSSLSGFYEQYF. In DNA, the CDR3 is TGTGCCAGCAGCTCCCTATCGGGATTCTACGAGCAGTACTTC.

The chain combines TRBV10-3 with TRBJ2-3; TRBD2 agrees at 8 bases. CDR1 is ENHRY, CDR2 SYGVKD, per germline. J lost 1 base, V lost 6 bases, and 6 bases had no gene match. CDR3 length: 15 amino acids. In nucleotides, the CDR3 is TGTGCCATCAGCCCGGGAGCGGGGGGCACAGATACGCAGTATTTT. Protein product: CAISPGAGGTDTQYF.

This sequence joins TRBV2 and TRBJ2-7; no firm D call. V lost 1 base and J lost 0, with 13 bases in between. The CDR3 length is 16 residues. CDR1 is SNHLY and CDR2 is FYNNEI in the germline V gene. The CDR3 DNA reads TGTGCCAGCAGTGAAGTACAGCGCGAAAGCTCCTACGAGCAGTACTTC. Translated: CASSEVQRESSYEQYF. The complete variable domain, with remaining parts taken from reference TRBV2 and TRBJ2-7, reads EPEVTQTPSHQVTQMGQEVILRCVPISNHLYFYWYRQILGQKVEFLVSFYNNEISEKSEIFDDQFSVERPDGSNFTLKIRSTKLEDSAMYFCASSEVQRESSYEQYFGPGTRLTVT.

This clone was picked up one time. The genes are TRBV9 and TRBJ2-7; weak D call: TRBD2 (6 bases). This CDR3 contains 13 residues. Trimming took 0 bases from V and 6 from J, leaving 10 bases between them. Germline V gene lookup returns CDR1 SGDLS and CDR2 YYNGEE. The CDR3 DNA reads as TGTGCCAGCAGCGTAGCCCCCGGGAGCGAGCAGTACTTC. Translated, it gives CASSVAPGSEQYF. The whole variable domain, remainder taken from reference TRBV9 and TRBJ2-7, is DSGVTQTPKHLITATGQRVTLRCSPRSGDLSVYWYQQSLDQGLQFLIQYYNGEERAKGNILERFSAQQFPDLHSELNLSSLELGDSALYFCASSVAPGSEQYFGPGTRLTVT.

This chain connects TRBV15 to TRBJ2-7; TRBD1 might be the D (5 bases). The germline V gene has CDR1 LNHNV and CDR2 YYDKDF (reference sequence). Between the trimmed V and J ends, which lost 0 bases and 2 bases, there was a span of 14 bases. There are 16 residues in the CDR3. CDR3 sequence reads: CATSRDVHDSAYEQYF. The CDR3 coding sequence is TGTGCCACCAGCAGAGATGTGCACGACAGCGCCTACGAGCAGTACTTC.

V usage is TRBV7-9 and J usage is TRBJ1-1; D gene unclear. Trimming removed 1 base at V and 1 base at J, with 7 bases between. The germline gives CDR1 SEHNR, CDR2 FQNEAQ (reference sequence). This CDR3 contains 14 residues. CDR3 sequence reads: CASSLVFQNTEAFF. The CDR3 bases are TGTGCCAGCAGCTTAGTATTTCAGAACACTGAAGCTTTCTTT. Based on the CDR3 plus reference TRBV7-9 and TRBJ1-1, the full variable domain is DTGVSQNPRHKITKRGQNVTFRCDPISEHNRLYWYRQTLGQGPEFLTYFQNEAQLEKSRLLSDRFSAERPKGSFSTLEIQRTEQGDSAMYLCASSLVFQNTEAFFGQGTRLTVV.

V is TRBV2 and J is TRBJ2-2; D gene uncertain. Per germline, CDR1 SNHLY and CDR2 FYNNEI. This CDR3 is built from 14 residues. V lost 2 bases and J lost 1, with 5 bases in between. Here the CDR3 DNA reads TGTGCCAGCAGTGAATTTGTGAACACCGGGGAGCTGTTTTTT. It specifies CASSEFVNTGELFF.

This sequence joins TRBV6-5 and TRBJ1-5, with 8 bases that match TRBD1. The length of the CDR3 is 13 residues. Germline-derived CDR1 and CDR2 are MNHEY and SVGAGI. V lost 8 bases, J lost 6 bases, and 6 bases stayed unmatched. CDR3 in amino acids: CASSTDRAQPQHF. CDR3 bases: TGTGCCAGCTCCACGGACAGGGCTCAGCCCCAGCATTTT.

The chain joins TRBV11-3 to TRBJ2-3, with TRBD2 matching over 7 bases. This CDR3 has 16 amino acids. Trimming cost V 4 bases and J 3 bases; bases outside gene matches: 10. CDR1 SGHNT and CDR2 YENEEA come from the germline V gene. CDR3 residues: CASSSGLAGATDTQYF. For the CDR3, the DNA is TGTGCCAGCAGCTCTGGGCTGGCGGGAGCTACAGATACGCAGTATTTT. The full variable domain, rest sourced from reference TRBV11-3 and TRBJ2-3, is EAGVVQSPRYKIIEKKQPVAFWCNPISGHNTLYWYLQNLGQGPELLIRYENEEAVDDSQLPKDRFSAERLKGVDSTLKIQPAELGDSAVYLCASSSGLAGATDTQYFGPGTRLTVL.

The gene calls are TRBV6-5 and TRBJ1-1; maybe TRBD1 (5 bases). Per the germline V gene, CDR1 is MNHEY and CDR2 is SVGAGI. The CDR3 loop spans 16 amino acids. The V end lost 4 bases, the J end lost 4 bases, and 19 bases lay between the germline ends. The CDR3 DNA reads TGTGCCAGCAGTTCCCGGGCAACAAGGGGAAGCACTGAAGCTTTCTTT. The encoded protein is CASSSRATRGSTEAFF.

On this clone itself: This sample also contains other DNA sequences that code for the same CDR3. The chain links TRBV6-6 to TRBJ2-7; TRBD2 aligns across 12 bases. V trimming: 6 bases; J trimming: 2 bases; junction bases outside the gene matches: 2. Germline V gene sequence: CDR1 MNHNY, CDR2 SVGAGI (reference sequence). The CDR3 contains 14 residues. This CDR3 reads CASSRTSGAYEQYF. CDR3 nucleotide sequence: TGTGCCAGCAGCAGGACTAGCGGGGCCTACGAGCAGTACTTC.

This clone was detected only once. The chain couples TRBV7-2 to TRBJ1-2; possibly TRBD1 for D (5 bases). This CDR3 has 13 residues. Trimming pared 1 base from V and 5 bases from J, leaving 8 bases between. The germline gives CDR1 SGHTA, CDR2 FQGNSA. The CDR3 DNA sequence: TGTGCCAGCAGCTTAGTCCCAGGGTATGGCTACACCTTC. Translated: CASSLVPGYGYTF.

This chain joins TRBV25-1 and TRBJ1-4, with D unresolved. V dropped 3 bases and J dropped 8 bases, with 7 bases sitting between them. This CDR3 has 12 amino acids. Germline CDR1 and CDR2: MGHDK and SYGVNS. The CDR3 reads CASSDPGEKLFF. The CDR3 nucleotides read TGTGCCAGCAGTGACCCGGGGGAAAAACTGTTTTTT.

This chain's CDR3 is CAWSYPGQNVSPLHF. The CDR3 DNA follows: TGTGCCTGGAGCTATCCGGGACAGAACGTTTCACCCCTCCACTTT. This chain uses TRBV30 with TRBJ1-6; 7 bases align to TRBD1. Trimming removed 3 bases from V and 9 bases from J; junction bases left unmatched: 11. The germline V gene has CDR1 GTSNPN and CDR2 SVGIG (reference sequence). The CDR3 sequence is 15 residues long.

This clone was recorded only once. The chain combines TRBV6-5 with TRBJ2-1, with 7 bases aligning to TRBD1. V shed 6 bases and J 11 bases; nucleotides not matched to a gene: 4. The CDR3 length is 11 residues. CDR1 and CDR2 from the germline V gene are MNHEY and SVGAGI. The CDR3 DNA reads TGTGCCAGCAGGACAGGGTTGAAGCAGTTCTTC. As protein: CASRTGLKQFF.

This chain links TRBV5-6 with TRBJ2-1; D remains unclear. V shed 3 bases and J shed 5 bases, with 3 bases lying between them. Germline V gives CDR1 SGHDT, CDR2 YYEEEE. The CDR3 extends over 11 amino acids. CDR3 sequence reads: CASSSNNEQFF. As DNA, the CDR3 is TGTGCCAGCAGCTCGAACAATGAGCAGTTCTTC.